The 31 T cell receptor beta chains listed next were all sequenced from one sample in a study of OX40 agonist ivuxolimab in advanced cancers. Data came from immunoSEQ multiplex PCR; TCRdb stores just in-frame clones and leaves some out. The table records approximately 100,000 clones, about nine tenths of them present only once. The material was CD4+ or CD8+ T cells sorted from blood, obtained in a trial of the OX40 agonist ivuxolimab. The receptors originated from an adult with an advanced solid tumor such as melanoma, head and neck, liver or kidney cancer.

The chain recombines TRBV5-6 with TRBJ1-1; 7 bases agree with TRBD1. The V gene's germline CDR1 is SGHDT and CDR2 YYEEEE. There are 16 residues in the CDR3. V lost 4 bases to trimming and J lost 10 bases; unmatched junction nucleotides: 19. The chain's CDR3 is CASSELTTGPLGGAFF. The CDR3 DNA reads as TGTGCCAGCAGCGAACTAACGACAGGGCCCCTCGGGGGAGCTTTCTTT. The entire variable domain, with the rest obtained from reference TRBV5-6 and TRBJ1-1, is as follows: DAGVTQSPTHLIKTRGQQVTLRCSPKSGHDTVSWYQQALGQGPQFIFQYYEEEERQRGNFPDRFSGHQFPNYSSELNVNALLLGDSALYLCASSELTTGPLGGAFFGQGTRLTVV.

The chain has TRBV5-4 and TRBJ2-4, with D perhaps matching TRBD2 (6 bases). CDR1 is SGHNT and CDR2 is YYREEE in the germline V gene (reference sequence). V was trimmed by 0 bases and J by 2 bases, leaving 9 bases between them. The CDR3 is 15 amino acids. CDR3 sequence reads: CASSLAGGTKNIQYF. The CDR3 nucleotides read TGTGCCAGCAGCTTGGCCGGCGGGACCAAAAACATTCAGTACTTC. Combining the CDR3 with reference TRBV5-4 and TRBJ2-4 gives the whole variable domain ETGVTQSPTHLIKTRGQQVTLRCSSQSGHNTVSWYQQALGQGPQFIFQYYREEENGRGNFPPRFSGLQFPNYSSELNVNALELDDSALYLCASSLAGGTKNIQYFGAGTRLSVL.

The count of this clone is one. The chain joins TRBV5-1 to TRBJ2-3; no clear D. Trimming removed 0 bases at V and 0 bases at J, with 8 bases between. The germline V gene has CDR1 SGHRS and CDR2 YFSETQ. The CDR3 has 15 amino acids. This chain's CDR3 is CASSLVSTSTDTQYF. The CDR3 DNA reads TGCGCCAGCAGCTTGGTTTCCACTAGCACAGATACGCAGTATTTT.

The CDR3 DNA is TGTGCCAGCAGTCCCCGAGGGACAGGCTCTATCACCCAGTACTTC. Its protein product is CASSPRGTGSITQYF. This chain uses TRBV28 with TRBJ2-5; TRBD1 matches 8 bases. The length of the CDR3 is 15 residues. V was clipped by 5 bases and J by 8 bases; unmatched bases: 13. Germline V CDR1 and CDR2: MDHEN, SYDVKM.

This clone was seen only a few times. CDR3 sequence reads: CALRGGRGNGQPQHF. For the CDR3, the DNA is TGCGCCCTTCGAGGGGGGCGCGGTAATGGTCAGCCCCAGCATTTT. The chain uses TRBV10-1 and TRBJ1-5; maybe TRBD1 (6 bases). The CDR3 is 15 amino acids. Germline V lookup: CDR1 WNHNN, CDR2 SYGVQD (reference sequence). The V end lost 11 bases, the J end lost 6 bases, and 23 bases lay between the germline ends.

This rearrangement joins TRBV4-3 to TRBJ1-4; 10 bases line up with TRBD1. J lost 5 bases, V lost 1 base, and 7 bases had no gene match. This CDR3 has 17 amino acids. Looked up from germline, CDR1 is LGHNA and CDR2 is YSLEER. DNA for the CDR3: TGCGCCAGCAGCCAAGGGGGGACAGGGGCTCAGAATGAAAAACTGTTTTTT. Protein product: CASSQGGTGAQNEKLFF.

The J gene is TRBJ1-1, the V gene TRBV5-8; D may be TRBD1 (6 bases). Between the trimmed V and J ends, which lost 2 bases and 0 bases, there was a span of 8 bases. Germline CDR1 reads SGHTS; CDR2 reads YDEGEE. The CDR3 runs 14 residues. The chain's CDR3 is CASSFYRVNTEAFF. The CDR3 DNA reads as TGTGCCAGCAGCTTTTACAGGGTGAACACTGAAGCTTTCTTT.

This chain links TRBV6-5 with TRBJ2-3, with TRBD2 as a possible D gene (5 bases). V lost 6 bases, J lost 1 base, and 8 bases lay in between. Per the germline V gene, CDR1 is MNHEY and CDR2 is SVGAGI. The CDR3 covers 13 residues. In DNA form, the CDR3 reads TGTGCCAGCAGGACCGGGGGCACAGATACGCAGTATTTT. Its protein product is CASRTGGTDTQYF.

V gene TRBV9 combines with J gene TRBJ2-6, with D possibly matching TRBD1 (6 bases). The germline V gene encodes CDR1 SGDLS and CDR2 YYNGEE. The V and J ends lost 8 bases and 2 bases respectively, with 11 bases between them. CDR3 size: 14 residues. The CDR3, as DNA: TGTGCCAGTGGACAGCACCCTGGGGCCAACGTCCTGACTTTC. The encoded protein is CASGQHPGANVLTF.

CDR3 nucleotide sequence: TGTGCCTCCGGTAGAGGAAATGAAAAACTGTTTTTT. Its translation is CASGRGNEKLFF. V usage is TRBV7-9 and J usage is TRBJ1-4; D is unclear. The CDR3 runs to 12 residues. Trimming cost V 11 bases and J 5 bases, with 12 bases left between them. The germline gives CDR1 SEHNR, CDR2 FQNEAQ (reference sequence).

The J gene is TRBJ1-6, the V gene TRBV5-1; a possible D gene is TRBD1 (5 bases). This CDR3 is 15 amino acids long. V lost 4 bases and J 9 bases, leaving 17 bases between the germline ends. Per the germline V gene, CDR1 is SGHRS and CDR2 is YFSETQ. The CDR3: CASSPSGSPPSPLHF. The DNA for the CDR3 is TGCGCCAGCAGCCCTTCAGGGTCCCCCCCTTCACCCCTCCACTTT. The full variable domain, in which reference TRBV5-1 and TRBJ1-6 provide the parts outside the CDR3, is KAGVTQTPRYLIKTRGQQVTLSCSPISGHRSVSWYQQTPGQGLQFLFEYFSETQRNKGNFPGRFSGRQFSNSRSEMNVSTLELGDSALYLCASSPSGSPPSPLHFGNGTRLTVT.

This chain links TRBV11-2 with TRBJ2-7; D is unresolved. Germline-derived CDR1 and CDR2 are SGHAT and FQNNGV. V shed 5 bases and J shed 3 bases, with 8 bases lying between them. The CDR3 totals 12 residues. The DNA of the CDR3 is TGTGCCAGCAGCCGATTTGACTACGAGCAGTACTTC. Its translation is CASSRFDYEQYF.

The chain carries TRBV2 and TRBJ1-4, with 10 bases fitting TRBD1. V lost 2 bases to trimming and J lost 4 bases; unmatched junction nucleotides: 1. There are 15 residues in the CDR3. CDR1 is SNHLY, CDR2 FYNNEI, per germline. The DNA of the CDR3 is TGTGCCAGCAGTGAAAGGGACAGGGGTAATGAAAAACTGTTTTTT. Translation gives CASSERDRGNEKLFF.

This chain links TRBV7-2 with TRBJ2-7; D might be TRBD2 (5 bases). CDR3 length: 11 amino acids. The V end was cut by 6 bases, the J end by 6 bases, with 9 bases between. Looked up from germline, CDR1 is SGHTA and CDR2 is FQGNSA. The CDR3 sequence is CASRVEGEQYF. CDR3 in DNA: TGTGCCAGCAGGGTCGAGGGCGAGCAGTACTTC.

The CDR3 loop reads CASSPGDRYNEQFF. CDR3 bases: TGTGCCAGCAGCCCCGGGGACAGATACAATGAGCAGTTCTTC. V usage is TRBV11-2 and J usage is TRBJ2-1; 7 positions agree with TRBD1. The CDR3 contains 14 residues. Unmatched junction bases numbered 5, after V lost 5 bases and J lost 4 bases. CDR1 is SGHAT and CDR2 is FQNNGV in the germline V gene. Using reference TRBV11-2 and TRBJ2-1 for the parts outside the CDR3, the full variable domain is EAGVAQSPRYKIIEKRQSVAFWCNPISGHATLYWYQQILGQGPKLLIQFQNNGVVDDSQLPKDRFSAERLKGVDSTLKIQPAKLEDSAVYLCASSPGDRYNEQFFGPGTRLTVL.

This clone was seen a few times. The chain uses TRBV28 and TRBJ1-6; 10 bases are shared with TRBD1. V trimming: 3 bases; J trimming: 10 bases; junction bases outside the gene matches: 9. The germline V gene has CDR1 MDHEN and CDR2 SYDVKM. The CDR3 extends over 16 amino acids. CDR3 residues: CASSFTPGQGRSPLHF. CDR3 nucleotide sequence: TGTGCCAGCAGTTTTACACCGGGACAGGGGCGCTCACCCCTCCACTTT. The full variable domain, completed using reference TRBV28 and TRBJ1-6, is DVKVTQSSRYLVKRTGEKVFLECVQDMDHENMFWYRQDPGLGLRLIYFSYDVKMKEKGDIPEGYSVSREKKERFSLILESASTNQTSMYLCASSFTPGQGRSPLHFGNGTRLTVT.

The chain couples TRBV19 to TRBJ2-1; 9 nucleotides align to TRBD1. The germline gives CDR1 LNHDA, CDR2 SQIVND (reference sequence). The trim removed 5 bases at V and 5 bases at J, leaving 4 bases unmatched. The CDR3 contains 14 residues. CDR3 DNA sequence: TGTGCCAGTAGTCCCGGGACAGGGCACAATGAGCAGTTCTTC. As protein: CASSPGTGHNEQFF.

V is TRBV6-1 and J is TRBJ1-1, with D possibly being TRBD1 (5 bases). V lost 7 bases and J lost 7, with 10 bases in between. The CDR3 covers 11 residues. Germline V gene data show CDR1 as MNHNS and CDR2 as SASEGT. The CDR3 protein is CASKGPIEAFF. CDR3 sequence (DNA): TGTGCCAGCAAGGGGCCGATTGAAGCTTTCTTT.

The J gene is TRBJ2-1, the V gene TRBV7-2; D unclear. Germline-derived CDR1 and CDR2 are SGHTA and FQGNSA. Trimming pared 4 bases from V and 4 bases from J, leaving 8 bases between. The CDR3 extends over 13 amino acids. The CDR3 region has the DNA TGTGCCAGCAGCTCAGGATCTTACAATGAGCAGTTCTTC. Its protein is CASSSGSYNEQFF. The variable domain in full, with the rest retrieved from reference TRBV7-2 and TRBJ2-1, is GAGVSQSPSNKVTEKGKDVELRCDPISGHTALYWYRQSLGQGLEFLIYFQGNSAPDKSGLPSDRFSAERTGGSVSTLTIQRTQQEDSAVYLCASSSGSYNEQFFGPGTRLTVL.

This clone was detected once. The rearrangement links TRBV10-3 to TRBJ2-1; possible D gene TRBD2, 6 bases. The CDR3 runs to 14 residues. V lost 7 bases and J 5 bases, leaving 15 bases between the germline ends. Germline lookup yields CDR1 ENHRY and CDR2 SYGVKD. The CDR3 DNA reads TGTGCCATCAAAGGGCAGGGAGGAGACAATGAGCAGTTCTTC. Translated, it gives CAIKGQGGDNEQFF.

This chain joins TRBV11-2 and TRBJ2-7; either TRBD1 or TRBD2 may fit D (6 bases each). The CDR3 is 16 amino acids. V was trimmed by 5 bases and J by 4 bases, leaving 21 bases between them. Per the germline V gene, CDR1 is SGHAT and CDR2 is FQNNGV. CDR3 sequence reads: CASSLLGNGGHYEQYF. In nucleotides, the CDR3 is TGTGCCAGCAGCCTTTTGGGTAACGGGGGACATTACGAGCAGTACTTC.

The chain combines TRBV6-5 with TRBJ1-1, with D unresolved. The germline CDR1 and CDR2 sequences are MNHEY and SVGAGI. With 10 bases removed from V and 2 bases from J, the gap between germline ends came to 14 bases. The CDR3 spans 13 residues. The CDR3 nucleotides are TGTGCCATCCAGACCCCCAAAAACACTGAAGCTTTCTTT. It codes for CAIQTPKNTEAFF.

This sequence joins TRBV5-6 and TRBJ1-2, with D possibly TRBD1 on 5 matching bases. Germline values: CDR1 SGHDT, CDR2 YYEEEE. With 3 bases removed from V and 8 bases from J, the gap between germline ends came to 14 bases. The CDR3 loop spans 13 amino acids. Written as DNA, the CDR3 is TGTGCCAGCAGCTGGAAAGGGGTGGGAGGCTACACCTTC. Translation gives CASSWKGVGGYTF.

V gene TRBV9 combines with J gene TRBJ2-3; D remains ambiguous. Germline-derived CDR1 and CDR2 are SGDLS and YYNGEE. Trimming pared 0 bases from V and 4 bases from J, leaving 9 bases between. CDR3 length: 14 amino acids. CDR3 DNA sequence: TGTGCCAGCAGCGTAGACCAGCATCCAGATACGCAGTATTTT. This gives the protein CASSVDQHPDTQYF.

V usage is TRBV9 and J usage is TRBJ1-4; D not resolved. The CDR3 runs 15 residues. Trimming removed 3 bases from V and 4 bases from J, with 13 bases in between. The germline CDR1 and CDR2 sequences are SGDLS and YYNGEE. CDR3 amino acids: CASSGAGRDNEKLFF. In DNA form, the CDR3 reads TGTGCCAGCAGCGGGGCCGGGAGGGATAATGAAAAACTGTTTTTT.

The chain employs TRBV6-5 and TRBJ2-7, with 10 bases fitting TRBD2. The CDR3 runs to 14 residues. Unmatched junction bases numbered 5, after V lost 6 bases and J lost 3 bases. Germline CDR1 and CDR2: MNHEY and SVGAGI. The CDR3 region is CASRASGGSYEQYF. The CDR3 region has the DNA TGTGCCAGCAGAGCTAGCGGGGGTAGCTACGAGCAGTACTTC.

This chain links TRBV18 with TRBJ1-3, with no clear D. The CDR3 is 13 amino acids. Trimming pared 3 bases from V and 3 bases from J, leaving 6 bases between. Per germline, CDR1 KGHSH and CDR2 LQKENI. The CDR3 DNA follows: TGTGCCAGCTCACCGGGGATTGGAAACACCATATATTTT. Translating gives CASSPGIGNTIYF.

The chain has TRBV28 and TRBJ1-2; no reliable D call. Germline V gene data show CDR1 as MDHEN and CDR2 as SYDVKM. This CDR3 comprises 13 residues. V lost 10 bases to trimming and J lost 1 base, with 13 bases between them. The CDR3, as DNA: TGTGCCACCTATATCAGCCGTAACTATGGCTACACCTTC. It codes for CATYISRNYGYTF.

This chain links TRBV5-1 with TRBJ1-3; no clear D. The V gene's germline CDR1 is SGHRS and CDR2 YFSETQ. CDR3 size: 15 residues. V was trimmed by 3 bases and J by 0 bases, leaving 10 bases between them. CDR3 sequence: CASSSTGDSGNTIYF. Written as DNA, the CDR3 is TGCGCCAGCAGCTCGACTGGGGACTCTGGAAACACCATATATTTT. Full variable domain (remainder filled in from reference TRBV5-1 and TRBJ1-3): KAGVTQTPRYLIKTRGQQVTLSCSPISGHRSVSWYQQTPGQGLQFLFEYFSETQRNKGNFPGRFSGRQFSNSRSEMNVSTLELGDSALYLCASSSTGDSGNTIYFGEGSWLTVV.

The V and J genes are TRBV28 and TRBJ1-4, with D possibly TRBD1 on 6 matching bases. V lost 6 bases, J lost 0 bases, and 8 bases lay in between. CDR1 MDHEN and CDR2 SYDVKM come from the germline V gene. This CDR3 is 14 amino acids long. The CDR3 sequence is CASRGHATNEKLFF. In DNA, the CDR3 is TGTGCCAGCAGGGGACACGCAACTAATGAAAAACTGTTTTTT.

V usage is TRBV11-2 and J usage is TRBJ1-1; no clear D. The ends were cut back, 0 bases at V and 7 bases at J, with 15 bases in the middle. Germline V gene data show CDR1 as SGHAT and CDR2 as FQNNGV. The CDR3 covers 15 residues. The CDR3 spells CASSLDSEAALEAFF. As DNA, the CDR3 is TGTGCCAGCAGCTTAGATTCGGAGGCCGCCCTTGAAGCTTTCTTT.